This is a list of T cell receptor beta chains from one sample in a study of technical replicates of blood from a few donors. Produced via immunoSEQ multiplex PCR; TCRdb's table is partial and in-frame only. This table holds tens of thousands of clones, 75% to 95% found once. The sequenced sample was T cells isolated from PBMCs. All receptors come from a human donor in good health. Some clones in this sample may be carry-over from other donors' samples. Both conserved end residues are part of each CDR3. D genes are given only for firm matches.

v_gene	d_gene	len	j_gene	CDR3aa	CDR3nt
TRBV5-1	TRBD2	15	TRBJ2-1	CASSFESGSNNEQFF	TGCGCCAGCAGCTTTGAAAGCGGGAGTAATAATGAGCAGTTCTTC
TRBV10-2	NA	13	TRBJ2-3	CATTDYYTDTQYF	TGCGCCACCACGGACTATTACACAGATACGCAGTATTTT
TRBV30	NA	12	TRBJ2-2	CAWRLNTGELFF	TGTGCCTGGAGGCTAAACACCGGGGAGCTGTTTTTT
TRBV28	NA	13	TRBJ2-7	CASSLRQGYEQYF	TGTGCCAGCAGTTTAAGGCAGGGGTACGAGCAGTACTTC
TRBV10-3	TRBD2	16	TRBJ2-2	CAISESRWEGTGELFF	TGTGCCATCAGTGAGTCTCGGTGGGAGGGCACCGGGGAGCTGTTTTTT
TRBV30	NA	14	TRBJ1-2	CAWSVSLKQGGYTF	TGTGCCTGGAGTGTTAGTTTGAAACAGGGTGGCTACACCTTC
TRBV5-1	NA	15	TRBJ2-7	CASSFSSSDLYEQYF	TGCGCCAGCAGCTTCTCGTCTAGCGATCTCTACGAGCAGTACTTC
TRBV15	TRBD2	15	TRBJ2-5	CATSRGLAGAETQYF	TGTGCCACCAGCAGGGGACTAGCGGGAGCAGAGACCCAGTACTTC
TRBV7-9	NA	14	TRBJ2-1	CASSTGTEYNEQFF	TGTGCCAGCAGCACCGGGACTGAATACAATGAGCAGTTCTTC
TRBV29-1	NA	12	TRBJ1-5	CSVSGGGQPQHF	TGCAGCGTTTCGGGGGGAGGGCAGCCCCAGCATTTT
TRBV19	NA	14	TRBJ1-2	CASSIGQTGYGYTF	TGTGCCAGTAGTATCGGACAGACGGGCTATGGCTACACCTTC
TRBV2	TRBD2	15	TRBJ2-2	CASIRGRIPTGELFF	TGTGCCAGCATTCGCGGGAGGATCCCCACCGGGGAGCTGTTTTTT
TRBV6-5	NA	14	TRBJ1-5	CASSSGQFNQPQHF	TGTGCCAGCAGTTCAGGACAGTTCAATCAGCCCCAGCATTTT
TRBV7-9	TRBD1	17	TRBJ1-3	CASSQRTGGVSGNTIYF	TGTGCCAGCAGCCAAAGAACAGGGGGCGTCTCTGGAAACACCATATATTTT
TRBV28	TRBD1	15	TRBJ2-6	CASKGQSSGANVLTF	TGTGCCAGCAAGGGACAGAGCTCTGGGGCCAACGTCCTGACTTTC
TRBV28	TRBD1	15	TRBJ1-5	CASSLNRDRIKPQHF	TGTGCCAGCAGTTTAAATCGGGACAGGATAAAGCCCCAGCATTTT